A single sample gave rise to the 5 T cell receptor beta chains below, sequenced in a study of T cell responses to AZD1222 COVID-19 vaccine. Assay: immunoSEQ multiplex PCR; the TCRdb copy retains only in-frame clones and omits some. The sample includes approximately 100,000 clones, about 88% seen only once; the top ten take roughly 3.5%. Sequenced material: peripheral blood, taken on day 0 of AZD1222 vaccination. All receptors come from an adult in good health.

The genes are TRBV6-2 or TRBV6-3 and TRBJ1-6, with TRBD1 matching over 8 bases. The V gene end was trimmed by 5 bases and the J gene end by 6 bases; junction bases not matched to a gene: 12. The germline gives CDR1 MNHEY, CDR2 SVGEGT. The CDR3 length is 17 residues. The CDR3 reads CASSTKDRAFLNSPLHF. CDR3 coding DNA: TGTGCCAGCAGTACAAAGGACAGGGCTTTCCTTAATTCACCCCTCCACTTT.

The chain combines TRBV19 with TRBJ2-7; 8 nucleotides align to TRBD1. Germline V CDR1 and CDR2: LNHDA, SQIVND (reference sequence). V lost 4 bases, J lost 6 bases, and 8 bases stayed unmatched. CDR3 length equals 14 residues. The CDR3 DNA follows: TGTGCCAGTAGTAGGACAGGGACCATCATCGAGCAGTACTTC. This sequence encodes CASSRTGTIIEQYF.

This sequence joins TRBV2 and TRBJ1-6; D unclear. Per germline, CDR1 SNHLY and CDR2 FYNNEI. V was trimmed by 5 bases and J by 5 bases, leaving 7 bases between them. The CDR3 totals 13 residues. CDR3 bases: TGTGCCAGCAGTCGTGGTGATAATTCACCCCTCCACTTT. Protein sequence: CASSRGDNSPLHF.

V and J are TRBV6-5 and TRBJ2-7; the D is unclear. V lost 6 bases, J lost 0 bases, and 6 bases lay in between. The germline gives CDR1 MNHEY, CDR2 SVGAGI. The CDR3 spans 12 residues. Here the CDR3 DNA reads TGTGCCAGCAGGGGGTCCTCCTACGAGCAGTACTTC. Its translation: CASRGSSYEQYF.

The chain recombines TRBV6-5 with TRBJ1-1, with a tentative D call TRBD1 (5 bases). Germline V gene data show CDR1 as MNHEY and CDR2 as SVGAGI. CDR3 length equals 13 residues. Deletions cut 7 bases from V and 1 base from J, with 10 bases between. The DNA for the CDR3 is TGTGCCAGCAAAAGGACACAGAACACTGAAGCTTTCTTT. Residues: CASKRTQNTEAFF.